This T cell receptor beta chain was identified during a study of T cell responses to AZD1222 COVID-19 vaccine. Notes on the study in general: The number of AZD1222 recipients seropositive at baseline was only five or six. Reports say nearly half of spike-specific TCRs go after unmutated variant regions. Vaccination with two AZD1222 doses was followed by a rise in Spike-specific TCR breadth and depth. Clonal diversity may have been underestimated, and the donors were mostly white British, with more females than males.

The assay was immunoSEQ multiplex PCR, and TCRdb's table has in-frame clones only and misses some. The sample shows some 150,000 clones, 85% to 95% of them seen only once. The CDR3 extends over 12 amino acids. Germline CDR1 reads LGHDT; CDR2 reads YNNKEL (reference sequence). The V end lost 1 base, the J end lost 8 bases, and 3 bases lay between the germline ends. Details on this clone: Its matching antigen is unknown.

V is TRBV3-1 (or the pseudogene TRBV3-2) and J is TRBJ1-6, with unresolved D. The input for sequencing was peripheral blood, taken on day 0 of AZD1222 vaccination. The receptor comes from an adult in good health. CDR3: CASSQGDSPLHF. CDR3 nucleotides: TGTGCCAGCAGCCAAGGAGATTCACCCCTCCACTTT.